This TCR beta chain emerged from a study of cytomegalovirus exposure and HLA in healthy donors. Donors sampled were nominally healthy, though unrecorded immune exposures were likely. V lost 1 base and J lost 3; bases outside the gene matches: 2. Per the germline V gene, CDR1 is LNHDA and CDR2 is SQIVND (reference sequence). The CDR3 is 16 residues long. PCR amplification relied on 60 Vbeta primers (plus 13 Jbeta primers). Sequencing was performed with immunoSEQ multiplex PCR; in TCRdb, only in-frame clones are kept and a portion is missing. The sample carries roughly 120,000 clones, almost 85% recorded once. A word on this clone: Its specificity is unknown.

Study-level findings and limits: The study designated some 180 TCR beta chains cytomegalovirus-associated. Previously analyzed data showed that most TCR beta V segments were productive at a frequency of about 87% or about 30%. It emerged from a later analysis that several of the most significant clusters appeared to be linked to common viral pathogens.

The chain uses TRBV19 and TRBJ2-2; TRBD2 matches 10 bases. What was sequenced was PBMCs. The receptor's source is a young woman in good health and CMV-seronegative. The CDR3 sequence is CASSIASGSYTGELFF. The CDR3 bases are TGTGCCAGTAGTATAGCTAGCGGGAGCTACACCGGGGAGCTGTTTTTT.